The present entry profiles one TCR beta chain with its context. The data originate from a study of blood T cell repertoires in COVID-19. Study-wide background: COVID-19 samples collected from the United States, Italy and Spain covered acute and convalescent phases. Sample material is recorded as cDNA or gDNA derived from T cells, B-cell-depleted T cells, or PBMCs.

Authors' methods: Cell counts per sample came from amplifying reference gene primers. Sequenced by immunoSEQ multiplex PCR; TCRdb stores in-frame clones only, minus some. That table is the source of V, J and clone size, and D and trimming were worked out from the DNA. This table has nearly 300,000 clones, approximately 90% appearing once. With V trimmed by 6 bases and J by 8 bases, 10 bases remained unmatched. Germline loops: CDR1 SGHVS, CDR2 FNYEAQ. This CDR3 is built from 15 residues. The receptor was derived from a woman in her twenties or thirties who had recovered from COVID-19. This rearrangement joins TRBV7-6 to TRBJ1-6, with 7 nucleotides matching TRBD1. The sample comprised peripheral blood. The CDR3 DNA is TGTGCCAGCAGGCGAAACAGGGGATTAGATTCACCCCTCCACTTT. Its protein is CASRRNRGLDSPLHF.